Here is one T cell receptor beta chain with its context. Its antigen is not known. The data were taken from a study of identical twins. Study-wide results and caveats: Not following the same donors, the study drew its conclusions from cross-sectional statistical analysis.

This CDR3 region has 16 residues. Trimming removed 2 bases from V and 5 bases from J; junction bases left unmatched: 5. CDR1 is ENHRY and CDR2 is SYGVKD in the germline V gene. TCRdb used MiXCR to reprocess the 5' RACE reads, holding one entry per CDR3 protein. The table has 400,000 or so distinct CDR3 sequences, 9% seen once. Source material: naive T cells sorted from blood. The clonotype originates from a woman between 45 and 60 years old in good health. This sequence joins TRBV10-3 and TRBJ2-1, with 11 bases that match TRBD2. CDR3 region: CAISEILAGGNNEQFF. CDR3 bases: TGTGCCATCAGTGAGATCCTAGCGGGAGGTAACAATGAGCAGTTCTTC.